This record concerns one T cell receptor (beta chain) sequence. Data came from immunoSEQ multiplex PCR; TCRdb stores just in-frame clones and leaves some out. Of about 94,000 clones listed, approximately 96% are singletons. This CDR3 has 16 amino acids. Per the germline V gene, CDR1 is MNHNS and CDR2 is SASEGT. Trimming removed 2 bases from V and 1 base from J, with 14 bases in between. The source of the sample is a study of technical replicates of blood from a few donors. The sequencing input was T cells isolated from PBMCs. The receptor's source is a human donor in good health. The chain uses TRBV6-1 and TRBJ1-1; D ambiguous. The CDR3: CASSEYLRRGNTEAFF. The CDR3 DNA follows: TGTGCCAGCAGTGAATACCTCCGGCGGGGGAACACTGAAGCTTTCTTT.